Below, 21 T cell receptor beta chains from the same sample are listed, as sequenced in a study of Ad26.COV2.S vaccination and SARS-CoV-2 variants. TCRdb keeps only in-frame clones here, not all; method: immunoSEQ multiplex PCR. The sample yields a few hundred thousand clones, 87% seen once. Treatment of the sample: approximately 18 received Ad26.COV2.S at low or high dose, single or two shots; roughly five received placebo; per-sample allocation not given. Samples analyzed were those drawn on day 63 after the first vaccine or placebo injection. Sequencing used peripheral blood, obtained in a trial of Ad26.COV2.S vaccine versus placebo. These receptors were collected from a person between 18 and 59 years old who received the Ad26.COV2.S COVID-19 vaccine or a placebo.

This chain uses TRBV30 with TRBJ1-3; D not resolved. CDR3 length equals 15 residues. Per the germline V gene, CDR1 is GTSNPN and CDR2 is SVGIG (reference sequence). The V and J ends lost 4 bases and 0 bases respectively, with 13 bases between them. The CDR3 coding sequence is TGTGCCTGGACCCCATGGGCCAGCTCTGGAAACACCATATATTTT. Its protein is CAWTPWASSGNTIYF. Combining the CDR3 with reference TRBV30 and TRBJ1-3 gives the whole variable domain SQTIHQWPATLVQPVGSPLSLECTVEGTSNPNLYWYRQAAGRGLQLLFYSVGIGQISSEVPQNLSASRPQDRQFILSSKKLLLSDSGFYLCAWTPWASSGNTIYFGEGSWLTVV.

A single count supports this clone. The V call is TRBV9, the J call TRBJ2-7; TRBD1 might be the D (6 bases). Germline lookup yields CDR1 SGDLS and CDR2 YYNGEE. The V end was cut by 0 bases, the J end by 5 bases, with 9 bases between. There are 13 residues in the CDR3. The CDR3 loop is CASSVASGDEQYF. The CDR3 nucleotides are TGTGCCAGCAGCGTAGCTTCAGGGGACGAGCAGTACTTC.

The chain employs TRBV15 and TRBJ2-3; weak D call: TRBD1 (6 bases). The CDR3 length is 14 residues. Germline values: CDR1 LNHNV, CDR2 YYDKDF (reference sequence). V was cut by 4 bases and J by 10 bases, with 18 bases left in between. CDR3 loop: CATSIPGHDFPQYF. DNA for the CDR3: TGTGCCACCAGCATACCGGGACATGATTTTCCGCAGTATTTT.

CDR3: CASSLRATNEKLFF. The CDR3 DNA reads as TGTGCCAGCAGTTTACGGGCAACTAATGAAAAACTGTTTTTT. This chain connects TRBV28 to TRBJ1-4; no firm D call. Germline CDR1 reads MDHEN; CDR2 reads SYDVKM. The V end lost 2 bases, the J end lost 0 bases, and 4 bases lay between the germline ends. The CDR3 contains 14 residues.

This clone was counted once. The chain combines TRBV6-5 with TRBJ1-2; TRBD1 might be the D (5 bases). Germline CDR1 is MNHEY and CDR2 is SVGAGI. Between the trimmed V and J ends, which lost 6 bases and 6 bases, there was a span of 17 bases. The CDR3 totals 14 residues. The chain's CDR3 is CASSSGTSLDGYTF. DNA for the CDR3: TGTGCCAGCAGCTCCGGGACCTCCCTGGATGGCTACACCTTC.

The genes are TRBV27 and TRBJ2-5; the match to TRBD2 covers 8 bases. The V gene's germline CDR1 is MNHEY and CDR2 SMNVEV (reference sequence). The length of the CDR3 is 15 residues. The ends lost 3 bases at V and 5 bases at J; junction bases unmatched: 8. The CDR3 protein is CASSFGIAGIETQYF. The CDR3 DNA reads TGTGCCAGCAGTTTTGGCATAGCGGGGATTGAGACCCAGTACTTC.

The genes are TRBV5-1 and TRBJ1-1; 7 bases are a match to TRBD1. Germline V lookup: CDR1 SGHRS, CDR2 YFSETQ. The CDR3 sequence is 15 residues long. After removal of 1 base from V and 1 base from J, the junction contained 4 bases not matched to a gene. The CDR3 reads CASSLRSGGNTEAFF. Written as DNA, the CDR3 is TGCGCCAGCAGCTTGCGGTCAGGGGGGAACACTGAAGCTTTCTTT.

The chain joins TRBV6-2 or TRBV6-3 to TRBJ2-1; 9 nucleotides agree with TRBD2. Germline-derived CDR1 and CDR2 are MNHEY and SVGEGT. V lost 5 bases, J lost 7 bases, and 12 bases stayed unmatched. CDR3 size: 16 residues. Written as DNA, the CDR3 is TGTGCCAGCAGTGGACTAGCGCTCAAAGGGAGTAATGAGCAGTTCTTC. As protein: CASSGLALKGSNEQFF.

The chain uses TRBV4-3 and TRBJ1-2; D remains ambiguous. Germline values: CDR1 LGHNA, CDR2 YSLEER. Trimming shortened V by 0 bases and J by 0 bases, and 11 bases separated the two germline ends. CDR3 length equals 16 residues. The CDR3 DNA reads as TGCGCCAGCAGCCAAGATCCGGGTTCAGCTAACTATGGCTACACCTTC. Protein: CASSQDPGSANYGYTF.

V is TRBV2 and J is TRBJ2-1; TRBD1 aligns across 10 bases. Per germline, CDR1 SNHLY and CDR2 FYNNEI. This CDR3 has 13 residues. The V and J ends lost 9 bases and 7 bases, in that order; junction bases with no gene match: 6. The CDR3 coding sequence is TGTGCCAGAGAGACAGGGGGCAGGAATGAGCAGTTCTTC. As protein: CARETGGRNEQFF.

CDR3: CASSPELRDRGHYGYTF. The CDR3, as DNA: TGTGCCAGCAGCCCAGAACTACGGGACAGGGGGCACTATGGCTACACCTTC. The chain has TRBV3-1 (or the pseudogene TRBV3-2) and TRBJ1-2, with 12 bases aligning to TRBD1. The CDR3 runs to 17 residues. Trimming removed 4 bases from V and 3 bases from J; junction bases left unmatched: 9. CDR1 and CDR2 (germline): LGHDT, YNNKEL (reference sequence).

The DNA of the CDR3 is TGTGCCAGCAAACTAGCGGGGGGCAGGACAGATACGCAGTATTTT. This translates into CASKLAGGRTDTQYF. The V gene is TRBV19, the J gene TRBJ2-3, with TRBD2 identical over 12 bases. Trimming at V came to 9 bases and at J to 3 bases, leaving 7 bases not matched to a gene. CDR1 and CDR2 from the germline V gene are LNHDA and SQIVND (reference sequence). This CDR3 contains 15 residues. Full variable domain (remainder filled in from reference TRBV19 and TRBJ2-3): DGGITQSPKYLFRKEGQNVTLSCEQNLNHDAMYWYRQDPGQGLRLIYYSQIVNDFQKGDIAEGYSVSREKKESFPLTVTSAQKNPTAFYLCASKLAGGRTDTQYFGPGTRLTVL.

The CDR3 loop reads CASNEPQGLNTIYF. The CDR3 DNA is TGTGCCAGCAATGAACCGCAGGGCTTAAACACCATATATTTT. V usage is TRBV28 and J usage is TRBJ1-3, with a tentative D call TRBD1 (5 bases). CDR1 is MDHEN and CDR2 is SYDVKM in the germline V gene. This CDR3 region has 14 residues. The germline V and J ends were trimmed by 7 bases and 6 bases, with 16 bases remaining between them.

The chain links TRBV7-2 to TRBJ2-7, with 8 bases aligning to TRBD2. This CDR3 is 15 amino acids long. CDR1 and CDR2 (germline): SGHTA, FQGNSA. After removal of 1 base from V and 3 bases from J, the junction contained 5 bases not matched to a gene. Here the CDR3 reads CASSLEASGFYEQYF. CDR3 in DNA: TGTGCCAGCAGCTTAGAGGCTAGCGGGTTCTACGAGCAGTACTTC.

The genes are TRBV12-5 and TRBJ1-5, with 10 positions matching TRBD1. Per the germline V gene, CDR1 is LGHNT and CDR2 is FRNRAP. Trimming at V came to 7 bases and at J to 1 base, leaving 4 bases not matched to a gene. The CDR3 covers 15 residues. CDR3 coding DNA: TGTGCTAGTGCCGTGACAGGGGGCAGCAATCAGCCCCAGCATTTT. Residues: CASAVTGGSNQPQHF.

The chain uses TRBV18 and TRBJ1-2; D perhaps matches TRBD1 (5 bases). V was trimmed by 6 bases and J by 4 bases, leaving 15 bases between them. The length of the CDR3 is 14 residues. Germline V gene data show CDR1 as KGHSH and CDR2 as LQKENI. CDR3 nucleotide sequence: TGTGCCAGCTCTCCCCAGGGCCAGACCTATGGCTACACCTTC. Its translation is CASSPQGQTYGYTF.

V usage is TRBV12-3 or TRBV12-4 and J usage is TRBJ1-1; 7 nucleotides line up with TRBD1. CDR3 length: 13 residues. Trimming removed 6 bases from V and 3 bases from J; junction bases left unmatched: 4. The CDR3 protein is CASRKTGDTEAFF. DNA of the CDR3: TGTGCCAGCAGGAAAACAGGGGACACTGAAGCTTTCTTT.

This clone has a handful of counts. The chain has TRBV7-2 and TRBJ2-2; perhaps D is TRBD1 or TRBD2 (6 bases each). CDR3 length: 14 residues. Between the trimmed V and J ends, which lost 5 bases and 1 base, there was a span of 8 bases. Germline CDR1 reads SGHTA; CDR2 reads FQGNSA. The DNA for the CDR3 is TGTGCCAGCAGCGGAGGGGGGAACACCGGGGAGCTGTTTTTT. Its translation: CASSGGGNTGELFF.

This sequence joins TRBV5-1 and TRBJ2-7; 7 positions agree with TRBD2. The CDR3 has 14 residues. V was clipped by 3 bases and J by 0 bases; unmatched bases: 3. Germline CDR1 and CDR2: SGHRS and YFSETQ. The CDR3 loop is CASSSSGTSYEQYF. The CDR3, as DNA: TGCGCCAGCAGCTCAAGCGGGACCTCCTACGAGCAGTACTTC.

This rearrangement joins TRBV5-1 to TRBJ2-2; 12 nucleotides line up with TRBD2. With V trimmed by 4 bases and J by 7 bases, 5 bases remained unmatched. Germline-derived CDR1 and CDR2 are SGHRS and YFSETQ. CDR3 length: 15 amino acids. The CDR3 loop is CASSPTSGSYGELFF. The DNA of the CDR3 is TGCGCCAGCAGCCCGACTAGCGGGAGCTACGGGGAGCTGTTTTTT. Filled out from reference TRBV5-1 and TRBJ2-2, the complete variable domain reads KAGVTQTPRYLIKTRGQQVTLSCSPISGHRSVSWYQQTPGQGLQFLFEYFSETQRNKGNFPGRFSGRQFSNSRSEMNVSTLELGDSALYLCASSPTSGSYGELFFGEGSRLTVL.

The chain carries TRBV2 and TRBJ2-7; D is undetermined. The CDR3 loop spans 12 amino acids. Germline values: CDR1 SNHLY, CDR2 FYNNEI. Between the trimmed V and J ends, which lost 8 bases and 6 bases, there was a span of 14 bases. Here the CDR3 reads CASEQSSPEQYF. CDR3 DNA: TGTGCCAGCGAACAGTCATCCCCCGAGCAGTACTTC.